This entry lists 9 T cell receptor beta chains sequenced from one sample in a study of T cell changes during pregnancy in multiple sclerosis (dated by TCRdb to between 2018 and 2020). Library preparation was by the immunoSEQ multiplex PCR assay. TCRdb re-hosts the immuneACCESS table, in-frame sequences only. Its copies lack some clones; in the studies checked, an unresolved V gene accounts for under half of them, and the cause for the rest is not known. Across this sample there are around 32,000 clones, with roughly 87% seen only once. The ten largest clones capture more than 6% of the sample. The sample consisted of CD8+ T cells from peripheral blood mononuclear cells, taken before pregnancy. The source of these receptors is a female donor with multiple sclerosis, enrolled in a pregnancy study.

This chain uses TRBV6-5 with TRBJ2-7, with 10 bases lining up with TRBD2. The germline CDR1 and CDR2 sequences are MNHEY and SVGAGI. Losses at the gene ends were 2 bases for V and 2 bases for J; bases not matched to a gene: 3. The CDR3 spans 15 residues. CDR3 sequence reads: CASSYRLAGAYEQYF. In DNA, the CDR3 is TGTGCCAGCAGTTACCGGCTAGCGGGAGCCTACGAGCAGTACTTC.

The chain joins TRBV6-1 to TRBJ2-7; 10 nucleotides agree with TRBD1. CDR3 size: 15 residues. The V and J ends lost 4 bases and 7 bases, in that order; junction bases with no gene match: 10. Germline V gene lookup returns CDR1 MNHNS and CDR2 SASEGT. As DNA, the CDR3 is TGTGCCAGCAGTGTACAGGACAGGGGGATCGATGAGCAGTACTTC. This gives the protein CASSVQDRGIDEQYF.

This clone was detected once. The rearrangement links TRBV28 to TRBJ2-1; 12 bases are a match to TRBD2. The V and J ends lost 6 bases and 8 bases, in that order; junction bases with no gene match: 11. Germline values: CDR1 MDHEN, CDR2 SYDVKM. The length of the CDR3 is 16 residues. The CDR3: CASRITGTSGFHEQFF. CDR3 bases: TGTGCCAGCAGAATCACCGGGACTAGCGGGTTCCATGAGCAGTTCTTC.

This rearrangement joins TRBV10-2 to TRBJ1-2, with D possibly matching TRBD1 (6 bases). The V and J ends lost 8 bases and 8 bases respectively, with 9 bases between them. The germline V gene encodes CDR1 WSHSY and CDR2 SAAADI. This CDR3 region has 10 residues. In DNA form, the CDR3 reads TGCGCCAGCGAGGGGGTCGGCTACACCTTC. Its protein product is CASEGVGYTF.

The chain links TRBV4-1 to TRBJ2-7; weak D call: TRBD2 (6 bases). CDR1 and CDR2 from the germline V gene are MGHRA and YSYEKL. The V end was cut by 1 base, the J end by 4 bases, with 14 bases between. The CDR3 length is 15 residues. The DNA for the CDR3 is TGCGCCAGCAGCCAAGGGGTCAGGGCGGGATACGAGCAGTACTTC. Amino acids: CASSQGVRAGYEQYF.

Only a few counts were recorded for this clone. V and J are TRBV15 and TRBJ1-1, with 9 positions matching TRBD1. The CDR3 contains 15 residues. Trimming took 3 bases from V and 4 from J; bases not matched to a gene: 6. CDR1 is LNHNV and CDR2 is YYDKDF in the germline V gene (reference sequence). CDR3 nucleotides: TGTGCCACCAGCAGGGACAGGGGAGGGAGCACTGAAGCTTTCTTT. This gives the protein CATSRDRGGSTEAFF.

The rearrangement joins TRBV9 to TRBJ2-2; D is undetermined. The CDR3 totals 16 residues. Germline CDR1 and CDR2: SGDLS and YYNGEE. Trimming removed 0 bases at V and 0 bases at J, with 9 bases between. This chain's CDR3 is CASSVGGTANTGELFF. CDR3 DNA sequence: TGTGCCAGCAGCGTAGGAGGAACGGCGAACACCGGGGAGCTGTTTTTT.

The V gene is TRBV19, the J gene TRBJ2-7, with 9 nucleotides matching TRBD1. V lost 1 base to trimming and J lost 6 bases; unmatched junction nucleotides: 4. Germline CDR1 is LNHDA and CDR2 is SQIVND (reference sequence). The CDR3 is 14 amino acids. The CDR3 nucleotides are TGTGCCAGTAGTATAGCGGGACAGGGACCCGAGCAGTACTTC. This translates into CASSIAGQGPEQYF.

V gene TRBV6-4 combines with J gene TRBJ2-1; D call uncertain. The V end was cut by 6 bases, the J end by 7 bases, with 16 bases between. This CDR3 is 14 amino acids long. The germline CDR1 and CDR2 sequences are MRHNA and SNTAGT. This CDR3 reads CASSPRSEANEQFF. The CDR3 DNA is TGTGCCAGCAGCCCCCGAAGCGAGGCGAATGAGCAGTTCTTC.